This TCR beta chain emerged from a study of T cells after yellow fever vaccination. TCRdb fed the 5' RACE reads into MiXCR, producing one record per CDR3 protein. This table has 200,000 to 300,000 distinct CDR3 sequences, 6.7% appearing once. This clonotype was seen a few times. Trimming took 4 bases from V and 4 from J, leaving 17 bases between them. The CDR3 is 15 amino acids. Germline CDR1 and CDR2: MNHEY and SVGAGI. The receptor was derived from a man under 40 who received the YFV17D yellow fever vaccine. This rearrangement joins TRBV6-5 to TRBJ2-7, with D hard to call. Here the sequenced sample was CD4+ T cells sorted from PBMCs, taken on the day of the yellow fever booster vaccination. CDR3 sequence reads: CASSLLATTAYEQYF. The CDR3 nucleotides read TGTGCCAGCAGTTTATTAGCCACCACAGCGTACGAGCAGTACTTC.